A single sample gave rise to the 31 T cell receptor beta chains below, sequenced in a study of blood T cell repertoires in COVID-19. Produced via immunoSEQ multiplex PCR; TCRdb's table is partial and in-frame only. The sample records roughly 29,000 clones, less than 90% being singletons. The sample consisted of peripheral blood. These receptors were collected from a man older than 75 with active COVID-19.

The chain joins TRBV10-3 to TRBJ2-2; 12 nucleotides line up with TRBD2. Germline V gene lookup returns CDR1 ENHRY and CDR2 SYGVKD. The V and J ends lost 7 bases and 3 bases, in that order; junction bases with no gene match: 6. This CDR3 has 16 residues. The CDR3 here is CAITSGGAQDTGELFF. CDR3 DNA: TGTGCCATCACTAGCGGGGGGGCCCAGGACACCGGGGAGCTGTTTTTT.

The rearrangement uses TRBV19 and TRBJ2-5, with 10 nucleotides matching TRBD1. The V gene end was trimmed by 8 bases and the J gene end by 5 bases; junction bases not matched to a gene: 8. The CDR3 is 14 amino acids. The germline CDR1 and CDR2 sequences are LNHDA and SQIVND (reference sequence). CDR3 DNA sequence: TGTGCCAGTGCGGACAGGGGGTCTACGGAGACCCAGTACTTC. The encoded protein is CASADRGSTETQYF.

This clone was seen only a few times. This sequence joins TRBV7-9 and TRBJ1-6, with 7 bases matching TRBD1. The CDR3 loop spans 14 amino acids. Trimming removed 3 bases from V and 6 bases from J; junction bases left unmatched: 2. The germline gives CDR1 SEHNR, CDR2 FQNEAQ (reference sequence). The CDR3 nucleotides are TGTGCCAGCAGCTTGGGACAGTTTAATTCACCCCTCCACTTT. Translating gives CASSLGQFNSPLHF.

This clone was counted between two and nine times. The J gene is TRBJ1-1, the V gene TRBV9; D gene unclear. The V end was cut by 0 bases, the J end by 0 bases, with 9 bases between. CDR1 is SGDLS and CDR2 is YYNGEE in the germline V gene. The CDR3 runs to 15 residues. The CDR3 sequence: CASSVGPGLNTEAFF. The CDR3 DNA is TGTGCCAGCAGCGTAGGTCCAGGTTTGAACACTGAAGCTTTCTTT. The full variable domain, its missing parts supplied by reference TRBV9 and TRBJ1-1, is DSGVTQTPKHLITATGQRVTLRCSPRSGDLSVYWYQQSLDQGLQFLIQYYNGEERAKGNILERFSAQQFPDLHSELNLSSLELGDSALYFCASSVGPGLNTEAFFGQGTRLTVV.

This clone was observed a few times. The chain couples TRBV6-1 to TRBJ1-5; D call uncertain. From germline, CDR1 is MNHNS and CDR2 SASEGT. The V gene lost 0 bases and the J gene lost 5 bases, with 8 bases spanning the gap. CDR3 length: 14 residues. The CDR3 DNA sequence: TGTGCCAGCAGTGAAGCAGGCAGCGATCAGCCCCAGCATTTT. Translated: CASSEAGSDQPQHF.

The chain carries TRBV19 and TRBJ1-4; no clear D. Trimming shortened V by 5 bases and J by 5 bases, and 12 bases separated the two germline ends. This CDR3 is built from 14 residues. Germline V lookup: CDR1 LNHDA, CDR2 SQIVND (reference sequence). The chain's CDR3 is CASSLGRRNEKLFF. DNA for the CDR3: TGTGCCAGTAGTCTCGGGAGGAGGAATGAAAAACTGTTTTTT.

The chain joins TRBV6-6 to TRBJ1-5; D remains unclear. This CDR3 region has 14 residues. Trimming took off 6 bases at V and 2 bases at J, with 11 bases between the two ends. Per germline, CDR1 MNHNY and CDR2 SVGAGI (reference sequence). The CDR3 sequence is CASSPVVGNQPQHF. The CDR3 nucleotides are TGTGCCAGCAGCCCAGTGGTGGGCAATCAGCCCCAGCATTTT.

This chain connects TRBV27 to TRBJ1-2; TRBD1 might be the D (5 bases). This CDR3 is built from 13 residues. V shed 0 bases and J shed 10 bases, with 12 bases lying between them. Germline V gene sequence: CDR1 MNHEY, CDR2 SMNVEV (reference sequence). The CDR3 reads CASSLSPGSPYTF. The DNA for the CDR3 is TGTGCCAGCAGTTTATCCCCAGGGTCCCCCTACACCTTC.

This sequence joins TRBV5-1 and TRBJ2-2; 9 nucleotides match TRBD2. Germline CDR1 reads SGHRS; CDR2 reads YFSETQ. The junction had 5 bases not matched to a gene; V was cut back by 5 bases and J by 0 bases. This CDR3 is built from 16 residues. The CDR3 loop is CASRVAGDTNTGELFF. The CDR3 DNA follows: TGCGCCAGCAGAGTAGCGGGGGACACGAACACCGGGGAGCTGTTTTTT.

The CDR3 DNA reads as TGTGCCAGCAGCCCCATTCCGAGGACACGACCCTACAATGAGCAGTTCTTC. It is translated as CASSPIPRTRPYNEQFF. The rearrangement links TRBV21-1 to TRBJ2-1; no DNA check was done on the table's D call, TRBD1. TRBV21-1 is an annotated pseudogene. The CDR3 is 17 residues long.

The J gene is TRBJ1-2, the V gene TRBV18; 10 nucleotides line up with TRBD1. CDR3 length: 14 amino acids. J gave up 1 base and V 4 bases, and 0 bases lay outside the gene matches. Germline V gives CDR1 KGHSH, CDR2 LQKENI. The CDR3 protein is CASSRDRGNYGYTF. In nucleotides, the CDR3 is TGTGCCAGCTCACGGGACAGGGGTAACTATGGCTACACCTTC.

The V and J genes are TRBV19 and TRBJ1-5; possibly TRBD1 for D (6 bases). Per the germline V gene, CDR1 is LNHDA and CDR2 is SQIVND (reference sequence). Trimming shortened V by 3 bases and J by 8 bases, and 20 bases separated the two germline ends. This CDR3 comprises 16 residues. CDR3 loop: CASSMWVGAIGEPQHF. The CDR3 DNA reads TGTGCCAGTAGTATGTGGGTGGGGGCCATCGGAGAGCCCCAGCATTTT.

This clone was picked up a small number of times. The genes are TRBV27 and TRBJ2-7, with 7 bases identical to TRBD2. The CDR3 covers 14 residues. Germline lookup yields CDR1 MNHEY and CDR2 SMNVEV (reference sequence). The V segment lost 4 bases and the J segment 4 bases; nucleotides outside the gene matches: 7. The DNA for the CDR3 is TGTGCCAGCAGTTCGGAGCGGGGATCTTACGAGCAGTACTTC. Residues: CASSSERGSYEQYF.

The chain recombines TRBV5-1 with TRBJ1-1; TRBD1 matches at 7 bases. The germline V gene encodes CDR1 SGHRS and CDR2 YFSETQ. V lost 0 bases and J lost 1; bases outside the gene matches: 6. This CDR3 region has 16 residues. CDR3 sequence: CASSLARTGPNTEAFF. The CDR3 bases are TGCGCCAGCAGCTTGGCAAGGACAGGACCGAACACTGAAGCTTTCTTT.

CDR3 nucleotides: TGCGCCAGCAGCCAAGATCGGAGGCGGCAGAGCAATCAGCCCCAGCATTTT. Its protein product is CASSQDRRRQSNQPQHF. The V and J genes are TRBV4-1 and TRBJ1-5; D remains unclear. From germline, CDR1 is MGHRA and CDR2 YSYEKL. Trimming shortened V by 0 bases and J by 1 base, and 13 bases separated the two germline ends. The CDR3 totals 17 residues.

CDR3 region: CASTKIVERRAGANVLTF. The CDR3 bases are TGTGCCAGTACCAAAATCGTGGAAAGGAGAGCTGGGGCCAACGTCCTGACTTTC. This chain links TRBV19 with TRBJ2-6; D is uncertain. Trimming removed 7 bases from V and 2 bases from J, with 21 bases in between. CDR1 and CDR2 (germline): LNHDA, SQIVND (reference sequence). The CDR3 spans 18 residues.

The chain employs TRBV19 and TRBJ2-3, with a tentative D call TRBD1 (5 bases). The CDR3 sequence is 15 residues long. V lost 3 bases, J lost 3 bases, and 13 bases lay in between. Germline CDR1 LNHDA, CDR2 SQIVND (reference sequence). The CDR3 protein is CASSISAGITDTQYF. Here the CDR3 DNA reads TGTGCCAGTAGTATCTCGGCAGGGATAACAGATACGCAGTATTTT.

This clone was observed a handful of times. V usage is TRBV7-6 and J usage is TRBJ2-7, with TRBD1 matching over 9 bases. CDR1 is SGHVS, CDR2 FNYEAQ, per germline. J gave up 3 bases and V 3 bases, and 9 bases lay outside the gene matches. The CDR3 extends over 16 amino acids. CDR3 amino acids: CASSFSDRGGFYEQYF. The CDR3, as DNA: TGTGCCAGCAGCTTCTCGGACAGGGGAGGTTTCTACGAGCAGTACTTC.

This clone was counted only a few times. The chain recombines TRBV5-4 with TRBJ2-2, with D perhaps TRBD2 (5 bases). In germline, CDR1 is SGHNT, CDR2 YYREEE (reference sequence). This CDR3 is built from 15 residues. V shed 1 base and J shed 1 base, with 8 bases lying between them. The CDR3 DNA sequence: TGTGCCAGCAGCTTGACCGGGAAGAACACCGGGGAGCTGTTTTTT. Translated, it gives CASSLTGKNTGELFF.

This clone was observed a single time. The chain has TRBV18 and TRBJ1-2; the match to TRBD1 covers 7 bases. V trimming: 6 bases; J trimming: 4 bases; junction bases outside the gene matches: 8. This CDR3 has 14 amino acids. Germline CDR1 is KGHSH and CDR2 is LQKENI. The DNA of the CDR3 is TGTGCCAGCTCCCCCTCGACAGGGTTCTATGGCTACACCTTC. This encodes CASSPSTGFYGYTF.

This chain joins TRBV2 and TRBJ2-2, with 12 bases lining up with TRBD2. CDR1 SNHLY and CDR2 FYNNEI come from the germline V gene. The CDR3 sequence is 18 residues long. J gave up 5 bases and V 6 bases, and 13 bases lay outside the gene matches. The CDR3 region is CASRARLAGVRWTGELFF. The DNA for the CDR3 is TGTGCCAGCAGGGCCCGACTAGCGGGGGTACGGTGGACCGGGGAGCTGTTTTTT. The variable domain in full, with the rest retrieved from reference TRBV2 and TRBJ2-2, is EPEVTQTPSHQVTQMGQEVILRCVPISNHLYFYWYRQILGQKVEFLVSFYNNEISEKSEIFDDQFSVERPDGSNFTLKIRSTKLEDSAMYFCASRARLAGVRWTGELFFGEGSRLTVL.

The chain combines TRBV6-5 with TRBJ2-2, with 8 bases identical to TRBD2. Germline trimming cut 6 bases from V and 3 bases from J; bases unmatched to any gene: 6. Germline CDR1 reads MNHEY; CDR2 reads SVGAGI. The CDR3 spans 15 residues. The CDR3 loop is CASRSGGLYTGELFF. Written as DNA, the CDR3 is TGTGCCAGCAGGTCGGGGGGGCTTTACACCGGGGAGCTGTTTTTT.

The chain combines TRBV6-2 or TRBV6-3 with TRBJ1-1; D unclear. The CDR3 totals 12 residues. CDR1 MNHEY and CDR2 SVGEGT come from the germline V gene. V lost 4 bases and J lost 0, with 3 bases in between. For the CDR3, the DNA is TGTGCCAGCAGTTCGGTGAACACTGAAGCTTTCTTT. This gives the protein CASSSVNTEAFF.

The J gene is TRBJ2-6, the V gene TRBV5-1, with D possibly matching TRBD2 (5 bases). The CDR3 extends over 17 amino acids. CDR1 and CDR2 (germline): SGHRS, YFSETQ. V was trimmed by 4 bases and J by 0 bases, leaving 14 bases between them. CDR3 coding DNA: TGCGCCAGCAGCCAGAGGGCTATTAGCTCTGGGGCCAACGTCCTGACTTTC. This gives the protein CASSQRAISSGANVLTF.

V and J are TRBV6-2 or TRBV6-3 and TRBJ2-1; 7 nucleotides agree with TRBD2. The trim removed 6 bases at V and 0 bases at J, leaving 14 bases unmatched. Per the germline V gene, CDR1 is MNHEY and CDR2 is SVGEGT. The CDR3 loop spans 18 amino acids. The CDR3 DNA reads TGTGCCAGCAGCCCTGGTGGGGGGGGGAGAGCCTCCTACAATGAGCAGTTCTTC. Translated: CASSPGGGGRASYNEQFF.

The rearrangement joins TRBV5-1 to TRBJ2-7; D possibly corresponds to TRBD1 (5 bases). The CDR3 consists of 15 residues. Trimming shortened V by 0 bases and J by 0 bases, and 10 bases separated the two germline ends. Germline V gene sequence: CDR1 SGHRS, CDR2 YFSETQ. CDR3 DNA sequence: TGCGCCAGCAGCTTGGCAGGGTTGTTCTCCTACGAGCAGTACTTC. It codes for CASSLAGLFSYEQYF.

The V and J genes are TRBV7-8 and TRBJ2-1; D is perhaps TRBD2 (5 bases). This CDR3 contains 15 residues. Germline loops: CDR1 SGHVS, CDR2 FQNEAQ. The germline V and J ends were trimmed by 5 bases and 1 base, with 12 bases remaining between them. The DNA for the CDR3 is TGTGCCAGCAGCACGGGGTATGGGTCCTACAATGAGCAGTTCTTC. Translation: CASSTGYGSYNEQFF.

V is TRBV6-2 or TRBV6-3 and J is TRBJ1-2, with TRBD1 matching over 9 bases. Trimming cost V 5 bases and J 3 bases; bases outside gene matches: 4. This CDR3 contains 14 residues. Germline V CDR1 and CDR2: MNHEY, SVGEGT. DNA of the CDR3: TGTGCCAGCAGTCACAGGGGGCTAGACTATGGCTACACCTTC. As protein: CASSHRGLDYGYTF.

The rearrangement uses TRBV2 and TRBJ1-2; D not certain. The CDR3 extends over 15 amino acids. V was pared by 3 bases and J by 4 bases, with 15 bases between. Per the germline V gene, CDR1 is SNHLY and CDR2 is FYNNEI. Written as DNA, the CDR3 is TGTGCCAGCAGTGAGAGAGCGTCAACTATCTATGGCTACACCTTC. Its translation: CASSERASTIYGYTF.

The chain employs TRBV6-5 and TRBJ1-2, with 10 positions matching TRBD1. Germline V gives CDR1 MNHEY, CDR2 SVGAGI. V lost 6 bases, J lost 6 bases, and 7 bases stayed unmatched. The length of the CDR3 is 14 residues. The CDR3 coding sequence is TGTGCCAGCAGGGCGACAGGGGGCGCGAATGGCTACACCTTC. Its translation: CASRATGGANGYTF.

The chain has TRBV5-1 and TRBJ2-1, with 13 bases fitting TRBD2. The V and J ends lost 4 bases and 5 bases, in that order; junction bases with no gene match: 6. CDR3 size: 16 residues. Germline-derived CDR1 and CDR2 are SGHRS and YFSETQ. The CDR3, as DNA: TGCGCCAGCAGCCATACCGGGACTAGCGGGAACAATGAGCAGTTCTTC. This translates into CASSHTGTSGNNEQFF.